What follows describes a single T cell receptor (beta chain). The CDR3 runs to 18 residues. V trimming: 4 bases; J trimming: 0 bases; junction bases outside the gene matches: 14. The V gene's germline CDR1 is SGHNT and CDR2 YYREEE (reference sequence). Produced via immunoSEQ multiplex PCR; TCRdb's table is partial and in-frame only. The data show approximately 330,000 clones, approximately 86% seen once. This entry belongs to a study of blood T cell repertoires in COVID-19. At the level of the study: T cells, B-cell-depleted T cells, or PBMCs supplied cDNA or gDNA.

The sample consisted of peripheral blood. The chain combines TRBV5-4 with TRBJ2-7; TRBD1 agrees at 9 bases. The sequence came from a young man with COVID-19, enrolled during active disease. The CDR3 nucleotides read TGTGCCAGCAGCCCGGCGGTCGTGACAGGGGGATTCTCCTACGAGCAGTACTTC. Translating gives CASSPAVVTGGFSYEQYF. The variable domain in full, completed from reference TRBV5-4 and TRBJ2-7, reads ETGVTQSPTHLIKTRGQQVTLRCSSQSGHNTVSWYQQALGQGPQFIFQYYREEENGRGNFPPRFSGLQFPNYSSELNVNALELDDSALYLCASSPAVVTGGFSYEQYFGPGTRLTVT.